This T cell receptor (beta chain) was identified in a study of blood T cell repertoires in COVID-19. The germline V gene has CDR1 MNHEY and CDR2 SVGAGI. V shed 4 bases, J shed 8 bases, and the junction held 7 bases outside the gene matches. This CDR3 spans 14 amino acids. Per the authors' pipeline: For nucleated cells, counts were estimated from reference gene primer amplification. Here immunoSEQ multiplex PCR was the method, and the copy in TCRdb shows in-frame clones only, minus some. That table gives V, J and clone size, and the DNA gave D and trimming. The table has approximately 90,000 clones, 70% to 80% seen once.

The V and J genes are TRBV6-5 and TRBJ1-4; 7 positions agree with TRBD1. The TCR was taken from a human donor in a cohort sampled during active COVID-19. The specimen sequenced was peripheral blood. CDR3 sequence reads: CASSLTGLSEKLFF. CDR3 nucleotide sequence: TGTGCCAGCAGTTTGACAGGGCTCAGCGAAAAACTGTTTTTT.